Included here is one T cell receptor (beta chain) sequence, with context. This entry is derived from a study of cytomegalovirus exposure and HLA in healthy donors. PCR used 60 Vbeta primers and 13 Jbeta primers. This table comes from immunoSEQ multiplex PCR, and its TCRdb copy is limited to in-frame clones, with some not included. The sample lists some 180,000 clones, 9.5% to 15% seen once, with about 7.8% in the top ten. The CDR3 covers 14 residues. V lost 2 bases, J lost 1 base, and 9 bases lay in between. Per germline, CDR1 SGDLS and CDR2 YYNGEE. The V gene is TRBV9, the J gene TRBJ1-1; D is undetermined. This receptor was taken from a man aged 50 to 60 in good health and CMV-seropositive. What was sequenced was PBMCs. The CDR3 loop is CASSVHGQNTEAFF. In DNA, the CDR3 is TGTGCCAGCAGCGTTCATGGGCAGAACACTGAAGCTTTCTTT.